This is a list of T cell receptor beta chains from one sample in a study of CD8 T cells in ankylosing spondylitis. TCRdb used MiXCR to reprocess the 5' RACE reads, holding one entry per CDR3 protein. The table lists 250,000 to 350,000 distinct CDR3 sequences, around 19% of them singletons. Material for sequencing was blood, either unsorted or a sorted T cell fraction (not recorded which). Source of these receptors: a male donor with ankylosing spondylitis or in good health (not recorded which). CDR3s include the opening cysteine and the closing phenylalanine or tryptophan. A D gene is named only where the DNA matches it firmly. The listing skips clone size in some rows; elsewhere it reads once, few, many or a size class.

-,TRBD2,TRBJ2-5,TRBV10-2,CASNGLAGTQYF,TGCGCCAGCAATGGACTAGCTGGGACCCAGTACTTC
few,-,TRBJ1-4,TRBV7-3,CASSSHSGEKLFF,TGTGCCAGCAGCTCACACAGCGGGGAAAAACTGTTTTTT
many,-,TRBJ2-5,TRBV12-3/TRBV12-4,CASSVIRGRTQYF,TGTGCCAGCAGTGTAATCCGGGGTCGAACCCAGTACTTC
-,-,TRBJ1-2,TRBV5-1,CASSLGGTAYGYTF,TGCGCCAGCAGCTTGGGGGGCACGGCCTATGGCTACACCTTC
many,TRBD2,TRBJ2-3,TRBV5-1,CASSLASGEDTQYF,TGCGCCAGCAGCTTGGCTAGCGGGGAAGATACGCAGTATTTT
few,-,TRBJ2-1,TRBV12-3/TRBV12-4,CASGYYINEQFF,TGTGCCAGCGGTTATTATATCAATGAGCAGTTCTTC
-,-,TRBJ2-2,TRBV30,CACQGDTGELFF,TGTGCCTGCCAGGGTGACACCGGGGAGCTGTTTTTT
-,-,TRBJ2-1,TRBV7-9,CARGDGEQFF,TGTGCCAGGGGCGATGGTGAGCAGTTCTTC
-,-,TRBJ1-1,TRBV28,CASRGVSEAFF,TGTGCCAGCAGGGGGGTTTCTGAAGCTTTCTTT
few,-,TRBJ1-2,TRBV12-3/TRBV12-4,CASSLSIGRYTF,TGTGCCAGCAGTTTATCCATAGGGCGCTACACCTTC
many,-,TRBJ2-2,TRBV5-1,CASLTEGTAGELFF,TGCGCCAGCCTGACCGAGGGAACGGCCGGGGAGCTGTTTTTT
-,TRBD1,TRBJ1-5,TRBV6-4,CAATQGRQNQPQHF,TGTGCCGCTACACAGGGGAGGCAAAATCAGCCCCAGCATTTT
-,TRBD2,TRBJ2-1,TRBV27,CASSLRRAGGIDEQFF,TGTGCCAGCAGTTTGAGAAGAGCGGGAGGGATAGATGAGCAGTTCTTC
few,-,TRBJ1-2,TRBV5-1,CASSFETGSDYGYTF,TGCGCCAGCAGCTTCGAAACAGGGTCGGACTATGGCTACACCTTC
-,-,TRBJ1-2,TRBV12-3/TRBV12-4,CASSFNMRGRANYGYTF,TGTGCCAGCAGTTTTAACATGCGGGGGCGCGCCAACTATGGCTACACCTTC
-,-,TRBJ2-5,TRBV12-3/TRBV12-4,CASSLGPMETQYF,TGTGCCAGCAGTTTAGGACCGATGGAGACCCAGTACTTC
-,-,TRBJ2-2,TRBV12-3/TRBV12-4,CASSLAYGELFF,TGTGCCAGCAGCCTAGCATATGGGGAGCTGTTTTTT
-,-,TRBJ1-1,TRBV7-6,CASSPTVAGTEAFF,TGTGCCAGCAGCCCTACAGTGGCGGGTACTGAAGCTTTCTTT
few,-,TRBJ2-6,TRBV7-8,CASSLGTNSGANVLTF,TGTGCCAGCAGCCTCGGGACAAACTCTGGGGCCAACGTCCTGACTTTC
-,TRBD1,TRBJ1-4,TRBV29-1,CSPKRDRGPDCGEKLFF,TGCAGCCCCAAACGGGACAGGGGCCCGGATTGTGGTGAAAAACTGTTTTTT
-,-,TRBJ2-3,TRBV5-4,CASSLDVGSTDTQYF,TGTGCCAGCAGCTTGGATGTCGGATCCACAGATACGCAGTATTTT
many,-,TRBJ1-1,TRBV7-2,CASSLGGIGTEAFF,TGTGCCAGCAGCTTAGGGGGGATAGGGACTGAAGCTTTCTTT
-,TRBD1,TRBJ2-5,TRBV7-2,CASSSRQGAGKETQYF,TGTGCCAGCAGCTCCCGACAGGGGGCTGGGAAAGAGACCCAGTACTTC
few,-,TRBJ1-1,TRBV5-1,CASSLGGVMNTEAFF,TGCGCCAGCAGCCTGGGGGGGGTCATGAACACTGAAGCTTTCTTT
-,-,TRBJ1-6,TRBV6-1,CASSDRDTSSPLHF,TGTGCCAGCAGTGACCGGGACACGAGTTCACCCCTCCACTTT
-,-,TRBJ1-1,TRBV5-1,CASSPGTPVFTEAFF,TGCGCCAGCAGTCCCGGGACACCGGTATTCACTGAAGCTTTCTTT
few,TRBD1,TRBJ2-5,TRBV15,CATSLGQKTQYF,TGTGCCACCAGTTTGGGACAGAAGACCCAGTACTTC
-,-,TRBJ1-1,TRBV4-1,CASSRQVVMNTEAFF,TGCGCCAGCAGCCGACAAGTCGTCATGAACACTGAAGCTTTCTTT
-,-,TRBJ1-1,TRBV5-1,CASSLGPSWNTEAFF,TGCGCCAGCAGCCTCGGACCATCTTGGAACACTGAAGCTTTCTTT
-,-,TRBJ1-2,TRBV15,CATSPGTGYGYTF,TGTGCCACCAGCCCCGGGACGGGCTATGGCTACACCTTC
-,-,TRBJ1-4,TRBV4-1,CASSQAAGSRTNEKLFF,TGCGCCAGCAGCCAAGCCGCGGGTAGTAGAACTAATGAAAAACTGTTTTTT
-,-,TRBJ1-6,TRBV5-5,CASSLDRVYNSPLHF,TGTGCCAGCAGCTTGGACCGGGTCTATAATTCACCCCTCCACTTT
few,-,TRBJ1-6,TRBV12-3/TRBV12-4,CASSFGGWDSPLHF,TGTGCCAGCAGTTTTGGGGGTTGGGATTCACCCCTCCACTTT
-,-,TRBJ2-2,TRBV10-1,CAGSESASTGELFF,TGCGCCGGCAGTGAGTCAGCCTCCACCGGGGAGCTGTTTTTT
-,TRBD1,TRBJ2-3,TRBV2,CASSFEDRVATDTQNF,TGTGCCAGCAGTTTCGAGGACAGGGTAGCCACAGATACGCAGAATTTT
many,-,TRBJ2-3,TRBV6-1,CASSEAEGGITDTQYF,TGTGCCAGCAGTGAAGCGGAGGGGGGGATCACAGATACGCAGTATTTT
-,-,TRBJ1-5,TRBV27,CASSGRRPGNNQPQHF,TGTGCCAGCAGTGGACGACGGCCCGGGAACAATCAGCCCCAGCATTTT
many,TRBD1,TRBJ1-1,TRBV10-3,CAIREDRGEAFF,TGTGCCATCAGGGAAGACAGGGGAGAAGCTTTCTTT
once,-,TRBJ2-1,TRBV27,CASSLAGNLGGNEQFF,TGTGCCAGCAGCCTCGCCGGGAATCTTGGGGGCAATGAGCAGTTCTTC
-,TRBD1,TRBJ1-1,TRBV20-1,CSASPLTGHRDTEAFF,TGCAGTGCTAGCCCCCTGACAGGGCATAGGGACACTGAAGCTTTCTTT
-,-,TRBJ2-2,TRBV6-1,CASRTQLDTGELFF,TGTGCCAGCAGAACACAATTAGACACCGGGGAGCTGTTTTTT